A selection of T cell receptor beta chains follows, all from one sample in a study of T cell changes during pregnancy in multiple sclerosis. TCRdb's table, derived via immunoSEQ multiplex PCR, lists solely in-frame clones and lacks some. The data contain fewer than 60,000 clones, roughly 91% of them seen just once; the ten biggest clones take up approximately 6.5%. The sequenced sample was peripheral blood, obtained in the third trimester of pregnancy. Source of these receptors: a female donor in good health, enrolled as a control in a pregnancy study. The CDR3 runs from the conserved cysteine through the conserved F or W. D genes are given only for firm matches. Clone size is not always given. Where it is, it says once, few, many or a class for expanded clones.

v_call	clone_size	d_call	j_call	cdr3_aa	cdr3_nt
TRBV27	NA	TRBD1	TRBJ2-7	CASSPTGGYEQYF	TGTGCCAGCAGCCCGACAGGGGGGTACGAGCAGTACTTC
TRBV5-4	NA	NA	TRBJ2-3	CASSPSGGVTDTQYF	TGTGCCAGCAGCCCCTCCGGGGGTGTAACAGATACGCAGTATTTT
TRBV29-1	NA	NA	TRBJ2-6	CSARLVRSGANVLTF	TGCAGCGCCAGACTGGTCCGGTCTGGGGCCAACGTCCTGACTTTC
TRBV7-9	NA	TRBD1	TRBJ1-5	CASSLAGQGNQPQHF	TGTGCCAGCAGCTTAGCGGGACAGGGCAATCAGCCCCAGCATTTT
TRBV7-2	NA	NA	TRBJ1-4	CASSLYMGGNEKLFF	TGTGCCAGCAGCTTGTATATGGGAGGAAATGAAAAACTGTTTTTT
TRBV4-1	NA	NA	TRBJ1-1	CASSQAGGAEAFF	TGCGCCAGCAGCCAAGCCGGCGGCGCTGAAGCTTTCTTT
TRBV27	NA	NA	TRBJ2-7	CASSGLGGEQYF	TGTGCCAGCAGTGGACTAGGGGGCGAGCAGTACTTC
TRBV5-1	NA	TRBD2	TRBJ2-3	CASSLREGPQYTQYF	TGCGCCAGCAGCTTGAGGGAGGGACCCCAATATACGCAGTATTTT
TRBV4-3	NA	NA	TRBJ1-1	CASSKIGEGWRAFF	TGCGCCAGCAGCAAAATCGGGGAAGGGTGGAGGGCTTTCTTT
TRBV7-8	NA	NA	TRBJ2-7	CASSLAGGTSSYEQYF	TGTGCCAGCAGCTTAGCGGGGGGAACGAGCTCCTACGAGCAGTACTTC
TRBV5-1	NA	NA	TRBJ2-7	CASSSATRGSKSYEQYF	TGCGCCAGCAGTTCCGCGACTCGAGGGAGTAAGTCATACGAGCAGTACTTC
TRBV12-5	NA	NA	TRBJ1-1	CASGLFGTRATEAFF	TGTGCTAGTGGTTTGTTCGGAACCAGGGCCACTGAAGCTTTCTTT
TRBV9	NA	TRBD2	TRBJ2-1	CASSAKGLAGYNEQFF	TGTGCCAGCAGCGCGAAAGGACTAGCGGGGTACAATGAGCAGTTCTTC
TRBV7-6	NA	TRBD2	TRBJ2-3	CASSFASGRGTDTQYF	TGTGCCAGCAGCTTCGCTAGCGGGAGGGGCACAGATACGCAGTATTTT
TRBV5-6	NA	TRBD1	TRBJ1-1	CASSSGTGGRVAFF	TGTGCCAGCAGCTCCGGGACAGGGGGCCGGGTAGCTTTCTTT
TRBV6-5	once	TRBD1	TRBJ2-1	CASSPDRGGYEQFF	TGTGCCAGCAGCCCGGACAGGGGGGGGTATGAGCAGTTCTTC
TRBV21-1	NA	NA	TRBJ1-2	CASSSRNYGYTF	TGTGCCAGCAGCTCCAGAAACTATGGCTACACCTTC
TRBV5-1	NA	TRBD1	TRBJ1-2	CASSGRQGEYGYTF	TGCGCCAGCAGCGGACGACAGGGAGAATATGGCTACACCTTC
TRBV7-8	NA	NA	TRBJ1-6	CASSFPGANSPLHF	TGTGCCAGCAGCTTCCCAGGGGCCAATTCACCCCTCCACTTT
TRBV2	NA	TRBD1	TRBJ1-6	CASGGQNNSPLHF	TGTGCCAGCGGGGGACAGAATAATTCACCCCTCCACTTT
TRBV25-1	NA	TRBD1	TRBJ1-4	CASRGRQGAREKLFF	TGTGCCAGCAGGGGTAGACAGGGGGCCAGGGAAAAACTGTTTTTT
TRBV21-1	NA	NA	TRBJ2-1	CASSRGQGIDNEQFF	TGTGCCAGCAGCAGAGGCCAGGGGATCGACAATGAGCAGTTCTTC
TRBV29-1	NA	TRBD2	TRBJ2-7	CSVGLAGVPYEQYF	TGCAGCGTTGGGCTAGCGGGAGTTCCCTACGAGCAGTACTTC
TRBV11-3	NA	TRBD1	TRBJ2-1	CASSFRTGVGSYNEQFF	TGTGCCAGCAGCTTCCGGACAGGGGTAGGGTCCTACAATGAGCAGTTCTTC
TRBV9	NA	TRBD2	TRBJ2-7	CASSTLAGAYEQYF	TGTGCCAGCAGCACTCTAGCGGGGGCCTACGAGCAGTACTTC
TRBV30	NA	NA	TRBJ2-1	CAWSPSSLYNEQFF	TGTGCCTGGAGTCCCTCTTCTCTATACAATGAGCAGTTCTTC
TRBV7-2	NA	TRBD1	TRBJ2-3	CASSVGTGADTQYF	TGTGCCAGCAGCGTCGGGACAGGGGCAGATACGCAGTATTTT
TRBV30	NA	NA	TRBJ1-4	CAWSWGRREKLFF	TGTGCCTGGAGCTGGGGCCGGCGGGAAAAACTGTTTTTT